The 9 T cell receptor beta chains presented below share a single source sample, sequenced in a study of CD8 T cells in ankylosing spondylitis. One entry per CDR3 protein results from TCRdb running MiXCR on the 5' RACE reads. The data show roughly 120,000 distinct CDR3 sequences, roughly 15% seen once. What was sequenced was blood, either unsorted or a sorted T cell fraction (not recorded which). The source of these receptors is a female donor with ankylosing spondylitis or in good health (not recorded which).

In this sample, this clonotype turned up a few times. The chain carries TRBV11-1 and TRBJ2-3; TRBD2 aligns across 9 bases. Germline CDR1 reads SGHAT; CDR2 reads FQDESV (reference sequence). The CDR3 has 16 amino acids. After removal of 8 bases from V and 2 bases from J, the junction contained 11 bases not matched to a gene. CDR3 nucleotide sequence: TGTGCCAGCGGTCCACGGACTAGCGTCGTCACAGATACGCAGTATTTT. Residues: CASGPRTSVVTDTQYF.

This clonotype was counted only a few times. The rearrangement joins TRBV5-1 to TRBJ2-1; 7 positions match TRBD1. Losses at the gene ends were 4 bases for V and 5 bases for J; bases not matched to a gene: 6. This CDR3 spans 14 amino acids. The V gene's germline CDR1 is SGHRS and CDR2 YFSETQ. CDR3 loop: CASSVYTGDNEQFF. CDR3 in DNA: TGCGCCAGCAGCGTATATACAGGGGACAATGAGCAGTTCTTC.

This clonotype turned up a few times. V usage is TRBV20-1 and J usage is TRBJ2-1, with D uncertain. Trimming removed 5 bases at V and 0 bases at J, with 14 bases between. CDR1 DFQATT and CDR2 SNEGSKA come from the germline V gene (reference sequence). This CDR3 is built from 15 residues. CDR3 nucleotide sequence: TGCAGTGCTGGGGTACCGCTTAGCTCCTACAATGAGCAGTTCTTC. As protein: CSAGVPLSSYNEQFF.

This clonotype was found many times. The V gene is TRBV12-3 or TRBV12-4, the J gene TRBJ2-3; no clear D gene. CDR3 length: 15 residues. V lost 6 bases to trimming and J lost 2 bases, with 15 bases between them. The CDR3 sequence: CASSPRAPNTDTQYF. The CDR3 DNA is TGTGCCAGCAGCCCCCGGGCGCCAAACACAGATACGCAGTATTTT.

This rearrangement joins TRBV5-4 to TRBJ1-1, with TRBD1 matching over 8 bases. Germline CDR1 SGHNT, CDR2 YYREEE (reference sequence). This CDR3 is 15 amino acids long. After removal of 1 base from V and 1 base from J, the junction contained 3 bases not matched to a gene. CDR3 region: CASSLPTGGNTEAFF. CDR3 sequence (DNA): TGTGCCAGCAGCTTGCCCACAGGGGGGAACACTGAAGCTTTCTTT.

This sequence joins TRBV20-1 and TRBJ1-5, with 7 bases fitting TRBD1. J gave up 0 bases and V 3 bases, and 11 bases lay outside the gene matches. This CDR3 has 17 residues. CDR1 DFQATT and CDR2 SNEGSKA come from the germline V gene (reference sequence). CDR3 region: CSARSGTAPSSNQPQHF. In nucleotides, the CDR3 is TGCAGTGCTAGGTCCGGGACAGCACCTTCTAGCAATCAGCCCCAGCATTTT.

V usage is TRBV24-1 and J usage is TRBJ1-1; D remains ambiguous. This CDR3 has 16 amino acids. V lost 1 base and J lost 1, with 12 bases in between. Germline loops: CDR1 KGHDR, CDR2 SFDVKD. The CDR3 DNA reads TGTGCCACCAGTGATTTAAGACCGGCCCGGAACACTGAAGCTTTCTTT. Amino acids: CATSDLRPARNTEAFF.

This sequence joins TRBV19 and TRBJ1-1; unclear D gene. The CDR3 sequence is 11 residues long. V lost 10 bases, J lost 11 bases, and 17 bases lay in between. Looked up from germline, CDR1 is LNHDA and CDR2 is SQIVND (reference sequence). CDR3: CATNGRSEAFF. CDR3 DNA: TGTGCCACCAACGGACGGTCGGAGGCTTTCTTT.

The table lists this clonotype with a count of one. The V call is TRBV4-1, the J call TRBJ2-4; D remains ambiguous. Trimming left V 0 bases short and J 3 bases short, with 3 bases between. The length of the CDR3 is 13 residues. Germline CDR1 reads MGHRA; CDR2 reads YSYEKL. CDR3 sequence (DNA): TGCGCCAGCAGCCAAGATAGCAAAAACATTCAGTACTTC. Protein product: CASSQDSKNIQYF.